Below are 30 T cell receptor beta chains sequenced from a single sample in a study of shared clonotypes between healthy human individuals. The method was immunoSEQ multiplex PCR; TCRdb's version includes in-frame clones alone and lacks a portion of them. This table holds approximately 2.3 million clones, over 85% found once. The sample was naive CD4+ T cells from PBMCs. Indicated subset: CD45RA+ positively selected. These receptors originate from a man younger than 35 in good health. Some clones in this sample may be carry-over from other donors' samples.

V usage is TRBV7-9 and J usage is TRBJ1-1, with 8 positions matching TRBD1. V lost 4 bases and J lost 6; bases outside the gene matches: 10. The CDR3 length is 15 residues. The germline V gene has CDR1 SEHNR and CDR2 FQNEAQ (reference sequence). The DNA for the CDR3 is TGTGCCAGCAGCTCCTGGACAGGGTCTGTGGCTGAAGCTTTCTTT. This codes for CASSSWTGSVAEAFF. Full variable domain (missing parts from reference TRBV7-9 and TRBJ1-1): DTGVSQNPRHKITKRGQNVTFRCDPISEHNRLYWYRQTLGQGPEFLTYFQNEAQLEKSRLLSDRFSAERPKGSFSTLEIQRTEQGDSAMYLCASSSWTGSVAEAFFGQGTRLTVV.

The rearrangement joins TRBV10-3 to TRBJ2-3; D is unresolved. V was pared by 10 bases and J by 0 bases, with 11 bases between. The CDR3 loop spans 13 amino acids. CDR1 is ENHRY and CDR2 is SYGVKD in the germline V gene. CDR3 in DNA: TGTGCCACCGCTGGCGGTAGCACAGATACGCAGTATTTT. It encodes CATAGGSTDTQYF.

The chain employs TRBV5-4 and TRBJ1-1; a weak D match, TRBD1 (5 bases). The CDR3 has 15 residues. Between the trimmed V and J ends, which lost 3 bases and 2 bases, there was a span of 14 bases. The germline V gene encodes CDR1 SGHNT and CDR2 YYREEE (reference sequence). As DNA, the CDR3 is TGTGCCAGCAGCTCCCCTACGGGGCTCAACACTGAAGCTTTCTTT. This gives the protein CASSSPTGLNTEAFF. Full variable domain (remainder filled in from reference TRBV5-4 and TRBJ1-1): ETGVTQSPTHLIKTRGQQVTLRCSSQSGHNTVSWYQQALGQGPQFIFQYYREEENGRGNFPPRFSGLQFPNYSSELNVNALELDDSALYLCASSSPTGLNTEAFFGQGTRLTVV.

The rearrangement uses TRBV5-1 and TRBJ2-1; D gene uncertain. The CDR3 covers 14 residues. Germline CDR1 reads SGHRS; CDR2 reads YFSETQ. V lost 4 bases and J lost 6, with 14 bases in between. The CDR3 sequence is CASSMTGRINEQFF. CDR3 bases: TGCGCCAGCAGCATGACTGGACGGATCAATGAGCAGTTCTTC.

On this clone: Other DNA sequences of this sample code for an identical CDR3. The chain joins TRBV2 to TRBJ1-1; a possible D gene is TRBD1 (5 bases). Germline V CDR1 and CDR2: SNHLY, FYNNEI. V gave up 3 bases and J gave up 0 bases, with 5 bases separating them. CDR3 length equals 13 residues. The CDR3 DNA follows: TGTGCCAGCAGTGAGGGGGTGAACACTGAAGCTTTCTTT. Its translation: CASSEGVNTEAFF.

V usage is TRBV9 and J usage is TRBJ1-3; no firm D call. This CDR3 comprises 14 residues. Trimming took off 0 bases at V and 0 bases at J, with 4 bases between the two ends. CDR1 and CDR2 (germline): SGDLS, YYNGEE. CDR3 in DNA: TGTGCCAGCAGCGTAGACCACTCTGGAAACACCATATATTTT. Translating it yields CASSVDHSGNTIYF. The complete variable domain, with remaining parts taken from reference TRBV9 and TRBJ1-3, reads DSGVTQTPKHLITATGQRVTLRCSPRSGDLSVYWYQQSLDQGLQFLIQYYNGEERAKGNILERFSAQQFPDLHSELNLSSLELGDSALYFCASSVDHSGNTIYFGEGSWLTVV.

The chain links TRBV13 to TRBJ2-1; D gene ambiguous. From germline, CDR1 is PRHDT and CDR2 FYEKMQ (reference sequence). Trimming took 5 bases from V and 1 from J, leaving 15 bases between them. The CDR3 is 16 residues long. Here the CDR3 reads CASSPMWLQSYNEQFF. The CDR3 DNA follows: TGTGCCAGCAGCCCTATGTGGCTCCAGTCCTACAATGAGCAGTTCTTC. Complete variable domain (other parts from reference TRBV13 and TRBJ2-1): AAGVIQSPRHLIKEKRETATLKCYPIPRHDTVYWYQQGPGQDPQFLISFYEKMQSDKGSIPDRFSAQQFSDYHSELNMSSLELGDSALYFCASSPMWLQSYNEQFFGPGTRLTVL.

The V call is TRBV9, the J call TRBJ1-2, with TRBD1 as a possible D gene (6 bases). The CDR3 is 14 residues long. CDR1 is SGDLS, CDR2 YYNGEE, per germline. The ends were cut back, 0 bases at V and 7 bases at J, with 13 bases in the middle. As DNA, the CDR3 is TGTGCCAGCAGCGTAGAGCCAGCAGGGGTTGGCTACACCTTC. Translation gives CASSVEPAGVGYTF.

The rearrangement links TRBV5-1 to TRBJ2-7, with 9 bases matching TRBD1. The CDR3 consists of 17 residues. Germline V gene sequence: CDR1 SGHRS, CDR2 YFSETQ. Trimming took 2 bases from V and 1 from J; bases not matched to a gene: 10. CDR3 residues: CASSFNGGTGRSYEQYF. The CDR3 DNA is TGCGCCAGCAGCTTCAACGGGGGGACAGGGAGGTCCTACGAGCAGTACTTC.

The V and J genes are TRBV28 and TRBJ1-5, with TRBD1 as a possible D gene (5 bases). The V and J ends lost 2 bases and 3 bases respectively, with 11 bases between them. The CDR3 runs to 15 residues. Germline CDR1 is MDHEN and CDR2 is SYDVKM. The CDR3 sequence: CASSLPAGINQPQHF. The CDR3 DNA sequence: TGTGCCAGCAGTTTACCAGCAGGGATCAATCAGCCCCAGCATTTT.

This rearrangement joins TRBV7-2 to TRBJ1-2; 8 bases match TRBD1. The CDR3 has 15 residues. J was trimmed by 4 bases and V by 5 bases; bases with no gene match: 9. The germline CDR1 and CDR2 sequences are SGHTA and FQGNSA. CDR3 DNA: TGTGCCAGCAGCCCAGGGGGGGGACAGGCCTATGGCTACACCTTC. Protein product: CASSPGGGQAYGYTF.

This chain links TRBV6-1 with TRBJ1-5; D unresolved. V was shortened by 8 bases and J by 0 bases, with 11 bases between the two germline ends. From germline, CDR1 is MNHNS and CDR2 SASEGT. This CDR3 region has 14 residues. This CDR3 is CASQVVGSNQPQHF. CDR3 coding DNA: TGTGCCAGCCAGGTGGTGGGTAGCAATCAGCCCCAGCATTTT.

This clone appeared a single time. The rearrangement uses TRBV5-1 and TRBJ2-7; D is unclear. The CDR3 is 16 amino acids. CDR1 and CDR2 from the germline V gene are SGHRS and YFSETQ. V lost 2 bases, J lost 0 bases, and 15 bases lay in between. The CDR3 sequence: CASSFTTGLGSYEQYF. The CDR3 DNA sequence: TGCGCCAGCAGCTTTACCACGGGTTTAGGCTCCTACGAGCAGTACTTC.

The V and J genes are TRBV7-2 and TRBJ2-5, with 9 bases lining up with TRBD2. The V segment lost 5 bases and the J segment 0 bases; nucleotides outside the gene matches: 10. The germline V gene has CDR1 SGHTA and CDR2 FQGNSA. This CDR3 spans 17 amino acids. This CDR3 reads CASSPDTSGWYQETQYF. In nucleotides, the CDR3 is TGTGCCAGCAGCCCAGATACTAGCGGGTGGTACCAAGAGACCCAGTACTTC.

This rearrangement joins TRBV10-3 to TRBJ2-7, with 7 bases that match TRBD1. The germline CDR1 and CDR2 sequences are ENHRY and SYGVKD. The V segment lost 6 bases and the J segment 2 bases; nucleotides outside the gene matches: 7. The CDR3 is 14 amino acids. The CDR3 sequence: CAISPGTETYEQYF. The CDR3, as DNA: TGTGCCATCAGCCCGGGGACAGAGACCTACGAGCAGTACTTC.

V usage is TRBV10-2 and J usage is TRBJ2-2; D is possibly TRBD2 (6 bases). Germline CDR1 and CDR2: WSHSY and SAAADI. The V gene lost 7 bases and the J gene lost 3 bases, with 12 bases spanning the gap. The CDR3 totals 14 residues. CDR3 sequence reads: CASKRGGDTGELFF. DNA of the CDR3: TGCGCCAGCAAAAGGGGAGGCGACACCGGGGAGCTGTTTTTT.

In DNA form, the CDR3 reads TGTGCCAGCAGCCCCATCGAGTACGCCAAAAACATTCAGTACTTC. This translates into CASSPIEYAKNIQYF. The chain combines TRBV7-2 with TRBJ2-4; D unclear. Germline V gives CDR1 SGHTA, CDR2 FQGNSA. The length of the CDR3 is 15 residues. Between the trimmed V and J ends, which lost 5 bases and 1 base, there was a span of 12 bases.

This clone was recorded only once. J is TRBJ2-3 and V is TRBV29-1; 10 positions match TRBD1. From germline, CDR1 is SQVTM and CDR2 ANQGSEA. The V segment lost 7 bases and the J segment 2 bases; nucleotides outside the gene matches: 9. The CDR3 loop spans 15 amino acids. CDR3 protein: CSAGRGTGVTDTQYF. The CDR3 DNA follows: TGCAGCGCCGGTAGAGGGACAGGGGTCACAGATACGCAGTATTTT.

This chain joins TRBV2 and TRBJ2-7; TRBD1 matches 12 bases. Germline CDR1 is SNHLY and CDR2 is FYNNEI. This CDR3 contains 14 residues. V dropped 8 bases and J dropped 6; count of bases not matched to a gene: 8. CDR3 sequence: CASQTGTGGFEQYF. As DNA, the CDR3 is TGTGCCAGCCAAACCGGGACAGGGGGCTTCGAGCAGTACTTC.

This sequence joins TRBV7-2 and TRBJ2-5, with 8 bases that match TRBD1. The CDR3 extends over 14 amino acids. The germline V gene encodes CDR1 SGHTA and CDR2 FQGNSA. Trimming cost V 5 bases and J 2 bases; bases outside gene matches: 4. The CDR3 DNA reads TGTGCCAGCAGCCTCAGGGGGCCACAAGAGACCCAGTACTTC. Encoded protein: CASSLRGPQETQYF.

The chain recombines TRBV7-2 with TRBJ1-5, with D maybe TRBD1 (6 bases). With 5 bases removed from V and 5 bases from J, the gap between germline ends came to 13 bases. CDR3 length: 14 amino acids. Germline V gene sequence: CDR1 SGHTA, CDR2 FQGNSA. This CDR3 is CASSRGGPDQPQHF. The CDR3 DNA reads TGTGCCAGCAGCCGAGGGGGTCCGGATCAGCCCCAGCATTTT.

This rearrangement joins TRBV27 to TRBJ2-5, with D possibly called TRBD1 or TRBD2 (5 bases each). The CDR3 runs to 14 residues. The V and J ends lost 5 bases and 3 bases respectively, with 13 bases between them. CDR1 MNHEY and CDR2 SMNVEV come from the germline V gene (reference sequence). The CDR3 coding sequence is TGTGCCAGCAGTCCCCGGGACGGGGAAGAGACCCAGTACTTC. This sequence encodes CASSPRDGEETQYF.

CDR3 in amino acids: CASSPRIREAGNTEAFF. The CDR3 nucleotides read TGTGCCAGCTCACCTAGAATCCGAGAAGCTGGGAACACTGAAGCTTTCTTT. The rearrangement uses TRBV18 and TRBJ1-1; D not certain. This CDR3 has 17 amino acids. V lost 3 bases and J lost 1, with 18 bases in between. The germline CDR1 and CDR2 sequences are KGHSH and LQKENI. Using reference TRBV18 and TRBJ1-1 for the parts outside the CDR3, the full variable domain is NAGVMQNPRHLVRRRGQEARLRCSPMKGHSHVYWYRQLPEEGLKFMVYLQKENIIDESGMPKERFSAEFPKEGPSILRIQQVVRGDSAAYFCASSPRIREAGNTEAFFGQGTRLTVV.

The chain recombines TRBV6-1 with TRBJ2-7; D ambiguous. This CDR3 region has 12 residues. Germline V gene data show CDR1 as MNHNS and CDR2 as SASEGT. The V and J ends lost 5 bases and 4 bases respectively, with 9 bases between them. CDR3 sequence: CASSTVRYEQYF. In DNA form, the CDR3 reads TGTGCCAGCAGTACCGTGAGGTACGAGCAGTACTTC.

The V call is TRBV19, the J call TRBJ2-4; no reliable D call. The CDR3 has 17 residues. Germline CDR1 and CDR2: LNHDA and SQIVND (reference sequence). Trimming shortened V by 5 bases and J by 0 bases, and 17 bases separated the two germline ends. CDR3 coding DNA: TGTGCCAGTAGTCAATTTGGCAGCCAACTAGCCAAAAACATTCAGTACTTC. Translated, it gives CASSQFGSQLAKNIQYF. The full variable domain, in which reference TRBV19 and TRBJ2-4 provide the parts outside the CDR3, is DGGITQSPKYLFRKEGQNVTLSCEQNLNHDAMYWYRQDPGQGLRLIYYSQIVNDFQKGDIAEGYSVSREKKESFPLTVTSAQKNPTAFYLCASSQFGSQLAKNIQYFGAGTRLSVL.

This clone has only one observation. The chain links TRBV6-5 to TRBJ1-1; D might be TRBD1 (5 bases). Trimming pared 11 bases from V and 4 bases from J, leaving 11 bases between. Germline V lookup: CDR1 MNHEY, CDR2 SVGAGI. The CDR3 has 11 residues. This CDR3 is CALGQGTEAFF. The DNA for the CDR3 is TGTGCCCTTGGTCAGGGCACTGAAGCTTTCTTT.

Worth noting for this clone: The identical CDR3 is also encoded by other nucleotide sequences in the sample. This chain connects TRBV18 to TRBJ2-2; D uncertain. The CDR3 runs to 13 residues. The V end lost 2 bases, the J end lost 0 bases, and 1 base lay between the germline ends. Germline loops: CDR1 KGHSH, CDR2 LQKENI. The CDR3 region is CASSPSNTGELFF. Here the CDR3 DNA reads TGTGCCAGCTCACCATCGAACACCGGGGAGCTGTTTTTT. Complete variable domain (other parts from reference TRBV18 and TRBJ2-2): NAGVMQNPRHLVRRRGQEARLRCSPMKGHSHVYWYRQLPEEGLKFMVYLQKENIIDESGMPKERFSAEFPKEGPSILRIQQVVRGDSAAYFCASSPSNTGELFFGEGSRLTVL.

With regard to this clone: The same CDR3 also results from other DNA sequences found in this sample. This rearrangement joins TRBV28 to TRBJ1-2; D is undetermined. V lost 6 bases and J lost 4, with 6 bases in between. CDR3 size: 11 residues. In germline, CDR1 is MDHEN, CDR2 SYDVKM. CDR3 in DNA: TGTGCCAGCAGCCGATCCTATGGCTACACCTTC. This translates into CASSRSYGYTF.

This clone is a singleton in its sample. The chain uses TRBV5-4 and TRBJ2-7; 7 positions match TRBD2. The ends lost 4 bases at V and 5 bases at J; junction bases unmatched: 12. Germline V gives CDR1 SGHNT, CDR2 YYREEE (reference sequence). The CDR3 is 15 residues long. The CDR3 spells CASSDPGTTRHEQYF. CDR3 coding DNA: TGTGCCAGCAGCGACCCCGGGACTACCCGCCACGAGCAGTACTTC.

V and J are TRBV7-8 and TRBJ2-3; 8 bases line up with TRBD2. The CDR3 extends over 15 amino acids. V lost 1 base and J lost 4; bases outside the gene matches: 4. Per germline, CDR1 SGHVS and CDR2 FQNEAQ. CDR3 amino acids: CASSLGTGGADTQYF. DNA of the CDR3: TGTGCCAGCAGCTTAGGGACGGGAGGGGCAGATACGCAGTATTTT.